Listed below are T cell receptor beta chains from one sample, sequenced in a study of Ad26.COV2.S vaccination and SARS-CoV-2 variants. Produced via immunoSEQ multiplex PCR; TCRdb's table is partial and in-frame only. The sample lists about 680,000 clones, roughly nine tenths occurring once. Material: peripheral blood, obtained in a trial of Ad26.COV2.S vaccine versus placebo. The source is a person aged 18-65 years who received the Ad26.COV2.S COVID-19 vaccine or a placebo. CDR3s include the opening cysteine and the closing phenylalanine or tryptophan. D genes are given only for firm matches. Expanded clones are given a class, and other clones once, few, many or no size at all.

-	-	TRBV7-3	TRBJ2-1	CASSFQVSSYNEQFF	TGTGCCAGCAGCTTCCAGGTTAGCTCCTACAATGAGCAGTTCTTC
-	-	TRBV11-2	TRBJ1-5	CASSSSGVNQPQHF	TGTGCCAGCAGCTCCTCGGGCGTAAATCAGCCCCAGCATTTT
-	-	TRBV20-1	TRBJ2-1	CSASFPARLSYNEQFF	TGCAGTGCTAGTTTCCCGGCGCGGCTCTCCTACAATGAGCAGTTCTTC
-	-	TRBV25-1	TRBJ2-5	CASSVSQTQYF	TGTGCCAGCAGTGTTTCACAGACCCAGTACTTC
TRBD1	-	TRBV18	TRBJ2-7	CASSPRGTVYEQYF	TGTGCCAGCTCACCGAGGGGGACAGTATACGAGCAGTACTTC
TRBD1	-	TRBV12-5	TRBJ1-4	CASGSQGADEKLFF	TGTGCTAGTGGTTCACAGGGGGCCGATGAAAAACTGTTTTTT
TRBD1	-	TRBV5-8	TRBJ2-7	CASSSQGASSYEQYF	TGTGCCAGCAGCTCACAGGGGGCGAGCTCCTACGAGCAGTACTTC
-	-	TRBV7-9	TRBJ2-7	CASSSTDPFYEQYF	TGTGCCAGCAGCTCTACCGACCCTTTCTACGAGCAGTACTTC
TRBD1	-	TRBV12-3/TRBV12-4	TRBJ2-3	CASRTRTGDTQYF	TGTGCCAGCAGAACCCGGACAGGCGATACGCAGTATTTT
-	-	TRBV2	TRBJ1-2	CASSDRRIDGYTF	TGTGCCAGCAGTGACAGGCGGATCGATGGCTACACCTTC
-	-	TRBV5-4	TRBJ1-2	CASSPVGGTRTGYGYTF	TGTGCCAGCAGCCCGGTGGGGGGGACACGGACGGGCTATGGCTACACCTTC
-	-	TRBV6-5	TRBJ1-2	CASRAPGGYTF	TGTGCCAGCAGGGCGCCTGGGGGCTACACCTTC
TRBD1	-	TRBV27	TRBJ1-1	CASSLTGTGGIEAFF	TGTGCCAGCAGTCTCACCGGGACAGGGGGTATTGAAGCTTTCTTT
-	-	TRBV10-2	TRBJ2-3	CASISPIGTQYF	TGCGCCAGCATCTCCCCGATAGGTACGCAGTATTTT
-	-	TRBV29-1	TRBJ2-3	CSVDSYTDTQYF	TGCAGCGTTGATAGCTACACAGATACGCAGTATTTT
-	-	TRBV7-9	TRBJ2-7	CASSLGTEPTREQYF	TGTGCCAGCAGCTTAGGTACAGAACCGACGCGCGAGCAGTACTTC
TRBD1	few	TRBV4-1	TRBJ1-1	CASSQGTGPEAFF	TGCGCCAGCAGCCAAGGGACAGGGCCTGAAGCTTTCTTT
-	-	TRBV24-1	TRBJ2-5	CATSDSTGGGETQYF	TGTGCCACCAGTGATTCCACAGGGGGAGGGGAGACCCAGTACTTC
-	-	TRBV19	TRBJ1-1	CASSTPRGAGRTEAFF	TGTGCCAGTAGTACCCCAAGGGGGGCAGGGCGAACTGAAGCTTTCTTT
-	-	TRBV19	TRBJ2-1	CASTALQRADNEQFF	TGTGCCAGTACAGCCCTCCAGCGGGCCGACAATGAGCAGTTCTTC
TRBD2	-	TRBV14	TRBJ2-1	CASSQRPSGRGLNEQFF	TGTGCCAGCAGCCAAAGGCCTAGCGGGAGAGGTTTGAATGAGCAGTTCTTC
TRBD2	-	TRBV11-2	TRBJ2-1	CASSLSQGSGTYNEQFF	TGTGCCAGCAGCTTATCCCAGGGTAGCGGGACCTACAATGAGCAGTTCTTC
-	few	TRBV29-1	TRBJ1-1	CSLMTDMNTEAFF	TGCAGCCTAATGACAGACATGAACACTGAAGCTTTCTTT
-	-	TRBV27	TRBJ2-2	CASSLSRSFSTGELFF	TGTGCCAGCAGTTTATCCAGGTCGTTCTCCACCGGGGAGCTGTTTTTT
TRBD1	-	TRBV18	TRBJ2-7	CASSLDRGLIYEQYF	TGTGCCAGCTCCCTGGACAGGGGGCTGATCTACGAGCAGTACTTC
-	-	TRBV30	TRBJ2-2	CAWSPVSGELFF	TGTGCCTGGAGTCCAGTGTCCGGGGAGCTGTTTTTT
TRBD2	once	TRBV7-9	TRBJ2-5	CASSPSGWRQETQYF	TGTGCCAGCAGCCCTAGCGGATGGCGTCAAGAGACCCAGTACTTC
-	-	TRBV18	TRBJ1-2	CASSPGLNYGYTF	TGTGCCAGCTCCCCGGGACTTAACTATGGCTACACCTTC
TRBD2	-	TRBV7-2	TRBJ2-7	CASSLVAGLPYEQYF	TGTGCCAGCAGCTTAGTCGCGGGACTACCGTACGAGCAGTACTTC
TRBD1	once	TRBV7-9	TRBJ1-3	CASSPGTGAGNTIYF	TGTGCCAGCAGCCCCGGGACAGGGGCTGGAAACACCATATATTTT
-	-	TRBV7-9	TRBJ1-1	CASSQLTGRLTEAFF	TGTGCCAGCAGTCAGTTGACAGGTCGACTCACTGAAGCTTTCTTT
-	few	TRBV5-4	TRBJ1-5	CASSPLPGSNQPQHF	TGTGCCAGCAGCCCACTCCCGGGTAGCAATCAGCCCCAGCATTTT
-	-	TRBV2	TRBJ1-5	CASSSQDNQPQHF	TGTGCCAGCAGTTCTCAGGATAATCAGCCCCAGCATTTT
TRBD2	-	TRBV5-4	TRBJ2-7	CASSSRGGQLGQYF	TGTGCCAGCAGCTCGCGGGGGGGCCAGTTGGGGCAGTACTTC
TRBD1	-	TRBV11-2	TRBJ1-3	CASSPEGGGGISGNTIYF	TGTGCCAGCAGCCCGGAGGGTGGAGGGGGCATCTCTGGAAACACCATATATTTT
-	-	TRBV7-9	TRBJ1-1	CASSLPSDQDRWTEAFF	TGTGCCAGCAGCTTACCCTCGGATCAGGATCGCTGGACTGAAGCTTTCTTT
-	-	TRBV11-2	TRBJ2-1	CASSFDRPDYNEQFF	TGTGCCAGCAGCTTTGACAGGCCGGACTACAATGAGCAGTTCTTC
TRBD1	-	TRBV7-2	TRBJ1-4	CASSSGQGDEKLFF	TGTGCCAGCAGCTCGGGACAGGGGGATGAAAAACTGTTTTTT
-	-	TRBV7-2	TRBJ2-2	CASSPTPGANTGELFF	TGTGCCAGCAGTCCGACTCCGGGGGCGAACACCGGGGAGCTGTTTTTT
TRBD2	once	TRBV7-2	TRBJ2-1	CASSLGVREGDEQFF	TGTGCCAGCAGCTTAGGAGTGCGGGAGGGGGATGAGCAGTTCTTC
-	-	TRBV30	TRBJ2-7	CAWSRLSGWTYEQYF	TGTGCCTGGAGTAGGTTGAGTGGATGGACCTACGAGCAGTACTTC
TRBD1	-	TRBV29-1	TRBJ1-2	CSVEQQGFYGYTF	TGCAGCGTTGAACAACAGGGGTTCTATGGCTACACCTTC